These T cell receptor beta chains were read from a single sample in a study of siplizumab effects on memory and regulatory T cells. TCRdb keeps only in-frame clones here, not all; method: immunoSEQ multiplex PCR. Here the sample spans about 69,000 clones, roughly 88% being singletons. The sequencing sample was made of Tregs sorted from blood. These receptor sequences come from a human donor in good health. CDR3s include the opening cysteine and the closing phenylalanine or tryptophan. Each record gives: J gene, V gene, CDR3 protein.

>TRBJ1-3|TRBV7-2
CASSRGTPSGNTIYF
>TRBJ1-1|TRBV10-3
CAISGTAGRVNTEAFF
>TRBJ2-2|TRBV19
CASSQGAPSSGELFF
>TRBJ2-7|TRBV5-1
CASSRAGQVSSYEQYF
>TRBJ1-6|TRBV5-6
CASRLQGANSPLHF
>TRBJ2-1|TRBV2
CASCYETGWAEQFF
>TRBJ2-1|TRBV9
CASSVDLSGGHNEQFF
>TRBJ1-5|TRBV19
CATDPGGVGNQPQHF
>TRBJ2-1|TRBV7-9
CASTKTSGKFGDEQFF
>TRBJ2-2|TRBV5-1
CASSSGTINPANTGELFF
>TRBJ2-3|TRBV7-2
CASSLGLTDTQYF
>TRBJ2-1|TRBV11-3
CASSLRTGDEQFF
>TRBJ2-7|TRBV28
CANPGTGGLYEQYF
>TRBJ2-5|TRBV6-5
CASSYLRGLGTQYF
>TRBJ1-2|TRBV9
CASSAHIYGYTF
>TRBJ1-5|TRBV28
CASSFVAAHQPQHF
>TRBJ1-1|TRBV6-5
CASNRLPNTEAFF
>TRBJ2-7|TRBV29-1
CSVRRDRVTYEQYF
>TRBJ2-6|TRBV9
CASSRRTGFSGANVLTF
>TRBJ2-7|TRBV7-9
CASSQTGAEQYF
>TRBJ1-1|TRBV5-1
CASSLSKQTEAFF
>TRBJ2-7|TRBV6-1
CAAGGLVNYEQYF
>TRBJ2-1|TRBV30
CASRDRYRGNEQFF
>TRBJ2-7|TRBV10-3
CAIRTGTGGYEQYF
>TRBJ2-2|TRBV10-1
CASSESDTPNTGELFF
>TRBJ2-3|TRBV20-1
CSPWGTDTQYF
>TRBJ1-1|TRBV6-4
CASSDLRDIANTEAFF
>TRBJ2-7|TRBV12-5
CASGLAPTGSEQYF
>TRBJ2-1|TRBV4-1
CASSQGGRAYNEQFF
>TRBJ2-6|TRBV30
CAWSGEAGGLSGANVLTF
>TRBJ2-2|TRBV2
CASSVGLAATGELFF
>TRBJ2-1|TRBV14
CASSQILSGSYNEQFF
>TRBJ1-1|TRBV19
CASSRLDRGGTEAFF
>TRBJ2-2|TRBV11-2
CASSLDAWAGELFF
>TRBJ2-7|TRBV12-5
CASGHTGGREQYF
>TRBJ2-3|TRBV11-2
CASSLGERGSDTQYF
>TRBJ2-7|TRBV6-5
CASSRREGSYEQYF
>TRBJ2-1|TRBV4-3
CASSREGSLYNEQFF
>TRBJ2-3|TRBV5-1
CASRTGDTDTQYF
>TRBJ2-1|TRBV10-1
CASSERGAYNEQFF
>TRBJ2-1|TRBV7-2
CASSLGGGADYNEQFF
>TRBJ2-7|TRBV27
CASSLDRWVYEQYF
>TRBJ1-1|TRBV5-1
CASSLGGPEAFF